Here is one T cell receptor beta chain with its context. CDR3 length equals 15 residues. From germline, CDR1 is LNHDA and CDR2 SQIVND (reference sequence). Losses at the gene ends were 7 bases for V and 2 bases for J; bases not matched to a gene: 3. These data are taken from a study of identical twins. Each CDR3 protein gets one entry after TCRdb re-called the 5' RACE reads with MiXCR. The data contain approximately 210,000 distinct CDR3 sequences, over 5% of them singletons. A further study also used this sample, focusing on T cells expressing NK-cell markers. That publication notes: The use of an anti-gamma-delta TCR antibody, which was added in several experiments, restricted sorting to T cells expressing alpha-beta TCR.

The TCR originated in a woman aged 18-30 years in good health. Sequencing was done on a sample of CD8+ T cells sorted from blood. This chain uses TRBV19 with TRBJ1-5, with TRBD1 matching 12 bases. CDR3 coding DNA: TGTGCCAGTATGGGGACAGGGGGCCGCAATCAGCCCCAGCATTTT. Protein: CASMGTGGRNQPQHF. Looking up the rest from reference TRBV19 and TRBJ1-5 gives the full variable domain: DGGITQSPKYLFRKEGQNVTLSCEQNLNHDAMYWYRQDPGQGLRLIYYSQIVNDFQKGDIAEGYSVSREKKESFPLTVTSAQKNPTAFYLCASMGTGGRNQPQHFGDGTRLSIL.